This TCR beta chain was recorded in a study of blood T cell repertoires in COVID-19. Across the whole study: COVID-19 samples from acute and convalescent phases originated in the United States, Italy and Spain. Sources were T cells, B-cell-depleted T cells, or PBMCs; the material itself was cDNA or gDNA.

Methods used by the authors: Nucleated cell counts were estimated from reference gene primer amplification. Using immunoSEQ multiplex PCR, the repertoire was profiled, and TCRdb retains in-frame clones only, with some absent. The DNA gave D and trimming, while V, J and clone size come from that table. Of 50,000 to 70,000 clones in the sample, about 91% were seen once. The sequence derives from a man in his 60s with acute or convalescent COVID-19. Sequencing was done on a sample of peripheral blood.

The CDR3 loop is CASSPDSGRPDTQYF. In DNA, the CDR3 is TGTGCCAGTAGTCCTGATAGCGGGAGGCCAGATACGCAGTATTTT. V is TRBV19 and J is TRBJ2-3; 10 positions agree with TRBD2. Trimming at V came to 5 bases and at J to 4 bases, leaving 6 bases not matched to a gene. The germline CDR1 and CDR2 sequences are LNHDA and SQIVND (reference sequence). This CDR3 comprises 15 residues.